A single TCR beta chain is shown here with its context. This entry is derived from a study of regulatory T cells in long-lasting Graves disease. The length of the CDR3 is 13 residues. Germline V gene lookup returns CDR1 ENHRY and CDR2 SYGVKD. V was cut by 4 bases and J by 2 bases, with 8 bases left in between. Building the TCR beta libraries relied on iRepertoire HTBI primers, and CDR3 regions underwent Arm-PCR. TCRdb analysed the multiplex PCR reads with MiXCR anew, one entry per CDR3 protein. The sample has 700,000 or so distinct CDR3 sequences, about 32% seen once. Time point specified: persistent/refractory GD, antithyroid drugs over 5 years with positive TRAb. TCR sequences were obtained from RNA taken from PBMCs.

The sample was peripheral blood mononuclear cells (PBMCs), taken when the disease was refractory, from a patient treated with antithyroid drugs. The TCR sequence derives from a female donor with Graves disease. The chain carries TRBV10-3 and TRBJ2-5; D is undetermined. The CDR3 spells CAISVNSQETQYF. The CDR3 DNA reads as TGTGCCATCAGTGTAAACTCTCAAGAGACCCAGTACTTC.